The T cell receptor beta chain described here comes from a study of CD8 T cells in ankylosing spondylitis. In the case of this clonotype: Antigen: not known.

Germline lookup yields CDR1 SGHDT and CDR2 YYEEEE. Trimming cost V 4 bases and J 1 base, with 11 bases left between them. The CDR3 runs 14 residues. Study results and limitations: Clones linked to disease, bearing a CD8+ phenotype, were relatively rare in peripheral blood. Before this, some motif variants had been reported in reactive arthritis synovial fluid and blood. Matched ankylosing spondylitis synovial fluid reportedly contained a significantly enriched population of disease-linked clones. There was a TCR beta motif, made of several highly homologous variants, that appeared characteristic of ankylosing spondylitis blood.

The TCR beta libraries were generated through quantitative 5'-RACE incorporating molecular barcodes. TCRdb passed the 5' RACE reads through MiXCR, listing each CDR3 protein once. The data show approximately 400,000 distinct CDR3 sequences, more than 25% seen once. The specimen sequenced was blood, either unsorted or a sorted T cell fraction (not recorded which). The sequence was collected from a male donor with ankylosing spondylitis. V usage is TRBV5-6 and J usage is TRBJ2-5; D is ambiguous. The CDR3 loop reads CASSGVAAQETQYF. CDR3 nucleotides: TGTGCCAGCAGCGGCGTAGCAGCCCAAGAGACCCAGTACTTC.